This T cell receptor beta chain was found in a study of blood T cell repertoires in COVID-19. Study-wide background: Italy, Spain and the United States were the sources of the convalescent and acute COVID-19 samples. Nucleic acid was either cDNA or gDNA, and it came from T cells, B-cell-depleted T cells, or PBMCs.

CDR3 size: 11 residues. V was shortened by 6 bases and J by 6 bases, with 8 bases between the two germline ends. CDR1 and CDR2 (germline): SGHDN, FVKESK. Source study methods: Cell counts per sample came from amplifying reference gene primers. Assay: immunoSEQ multiplex PCR; the TCRdb copy retains only in-frame clones and omits some. For V, J and clone size, that table is used; D and trimming come from the DNA. The table has about 160,000 clones, approximately 81% seen once. The sequenced sample was peripheral blood. The V call is TRBV14, the J call TRBJ1-1; the D gene is possibly TRBD1 (5 bases). The source is a human donor with acute or convalescent COVID-19. The donor label of this sample is uncertain. CDR3 loop: CASSKGSEAFF. The CDR3 DNA reads as TGTGCCAGCAGTAAGGGGTCTGAAGCTTTCTTT.